This record looks at one T cell receptor beta chain sequence and its context. The sample originates from a study of T cell repertoires in ileal Crohn's disease. CDR1 is SGDLS and CDR2 is YYNGEE in the germline V gene. The V end lost 3 bases, the J end lost 4 bases, and 13 bases lay between the germline ends. The CDR3 contains 14 residues. Each sample's TCRB immunosequencing used about 470 nanograms of biopsy DNA. The table came from immunoSEQ multiplex PCR; TCRdb's copy has only in-frame clones and leaves some out. Seen here are fewer than 20,000 clones, less than 65% observed once, and the top ten hold 6.5%.

Sequenced material: ileal tissue. This TCR derives from an adult with Crohn's disease. The chain employs TRBV9 and TRBJ1-2; D gene unclear. The CDR3 reads CASSDRIRGYGYTF. CDR3 nucleotide sequence: TGTGCCAGCAGCGATAGAATTCGGGGCTATGGCTACACCTTC.